Included here is one TCR beta chain sequence, with context. In the original workflow: Amplification of reference gene primers provided the estimated nucleated cell counts. Clones were sequenced by immunoSEQ multiplex PCR, and TCRdb holds only the in-frame ones, with some missing. From that table come the V and J calls and clone size; the DNA was used to work out D and trimming. The sample has 200,000 to 250,000 clones, approximately 87% seen once; the top ten hold 2.6%. CDR3 size: 13 residues. From germline, CDR1 is SGHNT and CDR2 YYREEE (reference sequence). The entry originates in a study of blood T cell repertoires in COVID-19. Looking at the study overall: Acute and convalescent COVID-19 samples came from the United States, Italy and Spain. T cells, B-cell-depleted T cells, or PBMCs provided the cDNA or gDNA that served as material.

J is TRBJ2-1 and V is TRBV5-4, with a tentative D call TRBD1 (5 bases). Sequences were obtained from peripheral blood. This clonotype originated in a woman between 70 and 85 years old with active or convalescent COVID-19. The CDR3 nucleotides are TGTGCTCTGAGCAGGGCCGGCTACAATGAGCAGTTCTTC. It codes for CALSRAGYNEQFF.